The 24 T cell receptor beta chains presented below share a single source sample, sequenced in a study of spatial heterogeneity in lung cancer. Study results and caveats: The study found that expanded intratumoral alpha and beta TCR counts tracked tumor mutation counts.

The time point is: sample taken at primary tumor resection. Their antigens are not known. TCRdb processed the 5' RACE reads anew with MiXCR; each CDR3 protein has one entry. Found here are approximately 11,000 distinct CDR3 sequences, 12% of them singletons; the top ten hold approximately 12%. This specimen was lung tumor tissue, taken at surgery. The receptors were gathered from a female donor with early-stage non-small cell lung cancer.

In its sample, this clonotype was seen many times. The V gene is TRBV6-5, the J gene TRBJ1-2; 10 nucleotides align to TRBD1. CDR1 is MNHEY and CDR2 is SVGAGI in the germline V gene. The J segment lost 6 bases and the V segment lost 2 bases, leaving 6 bases of the junction unmatched. This CDR3 spans 15 amino acids. The CDR3 sequence: CASSYRQGARNGYTF. CDR3 coding DNA: TGTGCCAGCAGTTACAGACAGGGGGCGCGAAATGGCTACACCTTC.

V is TRBV6-1 and J is TRBJ2-5; TRBD2 agrees at 7 bases. With V trimmed by 5 bases and J by 2 bases, 5 bases remained unmatched. Germline assignment: CDR1 MNHNS and CDR2 SASEGT. The CDR3 is 14 residues long. The CDR3 here is CASSPTGGQETQYF. CDR3 coding DNA: TGTGCCAGCAGTCCCACGGGGGGACAAGAGACCCAGTACTTC.

This clonotype has ten or more counts. This chain uses TRBV20-1 with TRBJ1-6, with a tentative D call TRBD1 (5 bases). V lost 4 bases, J lost 9 bases, and 16 bases lay in between. The CDR3 runs to 14 residues. CDR1 and CDR2 from the germline V gene are DFQATT and SNEGSKA (reference sequence). For the CDR3, the DNA is TGCAGTGCTACACACCCGGGGGGGACTTCACCCCTCCACTTT. The encoded protein is CSATHPGGTSPLHF.

This clonotype was observed many times. V usage is TRBV2 and J usage is TRBJ2-5; 9 bases align to TRBD1. The J segment lost 1 base and the V segment lost 6 bases, leaving 3 bases of the junction unmatched. The CDR3 extends over 14 amino acids. Germline CDR1 reads SNHLY; CDR2 reads FYNNEI. This CDR3 is CASSWDRVQETQYF. As DNA, the CDR3 is TGTGCCAGCAGCTGGGACAGGGTCCAAGAGACCCAGTACTTC.

In its sample, this clonotype ranks as medium-sized. The chain combines TRBV7-6 with TRBJ2-7; D is undetermined. In germline, CDR1 is SGHVS, CDR2 FNYEAQ. V lost 1 base to trimming and J lost 1 base, with 8 bases between them. The CDR3 is made up of 14 amino acids. The CDR3 coding sequence is TGTGCCAGCAGCTTAGTATCCAATTCCTACGAGCAGTACTTC. Protein: CASSLVSNSYEQYF.

In this sample, this clonotype turned up once. This chain connects TRBV3-1 to TRBJ1-1, with unresolved D. CDR3 length: 12 residues. Trimming removed 4 bases from V and 0 bases from J, with 3 bases in between. CDR1 is LGHDT and CDR2 is YNNKEL in the germline V gene (reference sequence). The CDR3 DNA follows: TGTGCCAGCAGCCCTATGAACACTGAAGCTTTCTTT. This encodes CASSPMNTEAFF.

By share, this clonotype counts as medium-sized. The rearrangement links TRBV15 to TRBJ1-2; D is unresolved. The V end was cut by 4 bases, the J end by 4 bases, with 10 bases between. This CDR3 region has 13 residues. Germline values: CDR1 LNHNV, CDR2 YYDKDF (reference sequence). CDR3 sequence: CATSNGIGYGYTF. The CDR3 DNA sequence: TGTGCCACCAGCAATGGGATCGGCTATGGCTACACCTTC. Full variable domain (remainder filled in from reference TRBV15 and TRBJ1-2): DAMVIQNPRYQVTQFGKPVTLSCSQTLNHNVMYWYQQKSSQAPKLLFHYYDKDFNNEADTPDNFQSRRPNTSFCFLDIRSPGLGDTAMYLCATSNGIGYGYTFGSGTRLTVV.

This clonotype counts as medium-sized (0.01 to 0.1%). This rearrangement joins TRBV19 to TRBJ2-5; 7 nucleotides align to TRBD2. V trimming: 3 bases; J trimming: 3 bases; junction bases outside the gene matches: 7. The CDR3 spans 15 residues. Germline CDR1 reads LNHDA; CDR2 reads SQIVND (reference sequence). The CDR3 DNA follows: TGTGCCAGTAGTATGGAGGGACTATTCGAAGAGACCCAGTACTTC. Its translation is CASSMEGLFEETQYF.

Ten or more counts support this clonotype. CDR3 residues: CASSLDGSYNEQFF. The CDR3 nucleotides are TGCGCCAGCAGCCTCGACGGATCCTACAATGAGCAGTTCTTC. The chain has TRBV5-1 and TRBJ2-1; no firm D call. From germline, CDR1 is SGHRS and CDR2 YFSETQ. This CDR3 spans 14 amino acids. V was clipped by 4 bases and J by 1 base, with 9 bases between them.

Judged by abundance, this clonotype is medium-sized (0.01 to 0.1%). The V gene is TRBV6-4, the J gene TRBJ2-1, with 11 positions matching TRBD2. The CDR3 runs 15 residues. With V trimmed by 6 bases and J by 7 bases, 8 bases remained unmatched. Germline CDR1 MRHNA, CDR2 SNTAGT. CDR3 sequence: CASSTRLAGYNEQFF. CDR3 sequence (DNA): TGTGCCAGCAGCACTAGACTAGCGGGATATAATGAGCAGTTCTTC.

This clonotype was seen many times. This chain uses TRBV15 with TRBJ1-1; D remains ambiguous. The ends were cut back, 0 bases at V and 3 bases at J, with 11 bases in the middle. The length of the CDR3 is 15 residues. CDR1 and CDR2 from the germline V gene are LNHNV and YYDKDF (reference sequence). CDR3 DNA: TGTGCCACCAGCAGAGATATGTCTGGTTACACTGAAGCTTTCTTT. This gives the protein CATSRDMSGYTEAFF.

This clonotype was seen only a few times. The V and J genes are TRBV5-4 and TRBJ2-7; 7 bases map to TRBD1. Germline CDR1 is SGHNT and CDR2 is YYREEE (reference sequence). V dropped 4 bases and J dropped 2; count of bases not matched to a gene: 6. The CDR3 sequence is 14 residues long. The CDR3 sequence is CASSPGTATYEQYF. CDR3 nucleotide sequence: TGTGCCAGCAGCCCGGGGACAGCGACCTACGAGCAGTACTTC. Supplemented by reference TRBV5-4 and TRBJ2-7, the full variable domain reads ETGVTQSPTHLIKTRGQQVTLRCSSQSGHNTVSWYQQALGQGPQFIFQYYREEENGRGNFPPRFSGLQFPNYSSELNVNALELDDSALYLCASSPGTATYEQYFGPGTRLTVT.

This clonotype ranks as medium-sized (0.01 to 0.1%). The rearrangement links TRBV5-4 to TRBJ1-3; 7 nucleotides align to TRBD1. This CDR3 comprises 14 residues. Trimming took 4 bases from V and 2 from J; bases not matched to a gene: 3. Germline-derived CDR1 and CDR2 are SGHNT and YYREEE (reference sequence). The CDR3 sequence is CASSLQGAGNTIYF. DNA of the CDR3: TGTGCCAGCAGCCTCCAGGGGGCTGGAAACACCATATATTTT.

This clonotype was observed a handful of times. The chain links TRBV20-1 to TRBJ2-7; D gene uncertain. The V end was cut by 0 bases, the J end by 3 bases, with 12 bases between. The CDR3 is 14 residues long. CDR1 is DFQATT, CDR2 SNEGSKA, per germline (reference sequence). CDR3 nucleotides: TGCAGTGCTAGAGATCTTGGGATCAGCTACGAGCAGTACTTC. This gives the protein CSARDLGISYEQYF.

In this sample, this clonotype is medium-sized. The chain uses TRBV11-1 and TRBJ2-1; 9 positions match TRBD2. The CDR3 consists of 16 residues. Trimming removed 1 base from V and 6 bases from J; junction bases left unmatched: 7. Germline loops: CDR1 SGHAT, CDR2 FQDESV (reference sequence). The CDR3 DNA reads TGTGCCAGCAGCTTAGTTTATGGTAGCGGGAGCAATGAGCAGTTCTTC. Its translation: CASSLVYGSGSNEQFF.

This clonotype was counted at least ten times. V gene TRBV12-3 or TRBV12-4 combines with J gene TRBJ2-1; 13 bases are a match to TRBD2. Unmatched junction bases numbered 9, after V lost 6 bases and J lost 4 bases. This CDR3 comprises 17 residues. The chain's CDR3 is CASSPGLAGEVYNEQFF. The DNA of the CDR3 is TGTGCCAGCAGCCCAGGACTAGCGGGAGAGGTGTACAATGAGCAGTTCTTC.

In this sample, this clonotype turned up a few times. The chain joins TRBV7-2 to TRBJ2-7; 7 bases fit TRBD2. Germline V gene data show CDR1 as SGHTA and CDR2 as FQGNSA. This CDR3 region has 15 residues. V trimming: 1 base; J trimming: 3 bases; junction bases outside the gene matches: 6. CDR3 coding DNA: TGTGCCAGCAGCTTAGGCTCAGCGGGATTCTACGAGCAGTACTTC. Its translation is CASSLGSAGFYEQYF.

In this sample, this clonotype turned up many times. The rearrangement uses TRBV19 and TRBJ1-5, with D tentatively TRBD1 (6 bases). The CDR3 extends over 15 amino acids. V was trimmed by 6 bases and J by 6 bases, leaving 18 bases between them. Germline V gene data show CDR1 as LNHDA and CDR2 as SQIVND (reference sequence). CDR3 nucleotides: TGTGCCAGTAGCCAGGGGCGCCAACCCAGTCAGCCCCAGCATTTT. Its protein product is CASSQGRQPSQPQHF.

This clonotype showed up many times. The chain employs TRBV29-1 and TRBJ2-5; 9 nucleotides line up with TRBD1. The J segment lost 4 bases and the V segment lost 6 bases, leaving 3 bases of the junction unmatched. There are 12 residues in the CDR3. Germline assignment: CDR1 SQVTM and CDR2 ANQGSEA. This chain's CDR3 is CSVDRGGETQYF. CDR3 bases: TGCAGCGTGGACAGGGGAGGAGAGACCCAGTACTTC.

By sample fraction, this clonotype is medium-sized. The V call is TRBV20-1, the J call TRBJ2-7; 11 bases fit TRBD2. The CDR3 consists of 16 residues. With V trimmed by 1 base and J by 2 bases, 7 bases remained unmatched. The germline CDR1 and CDR2 sequences are DFQATT and SNEGSKA (reference sequence). In DNA, the CDR3 is TGCAGTGCTAGAGCTAGCGGGAGGCCCAATACCTACGAGCAGTACTTC. This sequence encodes CSARASGRPNTYEQYF.

Only a few counts were recorded for this clonotype. The chain uses TRBV18 and TRBJ2-7, with a weak D call TRBD1 (5 bases). Germline V CDR1 and CDR2: KGHSH, LQKENI. Trimming pared 4 bases from V and 1 base from J, leaving 11 bases between. The CDR3 totals 14 residues. The CDR3 DNA sequence: TGTGCCAGCTCACAGGGGCCAGGATCCTACGAGCAGTACTTC. Translation gives CASSQGPGSYEQYF.

Many counts were recorded for this clonotype. V gene TRBV27 combines with J gene TRBJ1-1; a weak D match, TRBD1 (6 bases). There are 13 residues in the CDR3. With 1 base removed from V and 7 bases from J, the gap between germline ends came to 10 bases. Germline V CDR1 and CDR2: MNHEY, SMNVEV (reference sequence). CDR3 sequence (DNA): TGTGCCAGCAGTTTATTTGGGGGCCATGAAGCTTTCTTT. It encodes CASSLFGGHEAFF.

The chain combines TRBV13 with TRBJ1-5; no clear D gene. The V end was cut by 5 bases, the J end by 4 bases, with 9 bases between. Germline loops: CDR1 PRHDT, CDR2 FYEKMQ (reference sequence). The CDR3 length is 13 residues. The DNA for the CDR3 is TGTGCCAGCAGCCCCGACGGAAATCAGCCCCAGCATTTT. Its protein product is CASSPDGNQPQHF.

This clonotype was seen only a few times. V usage is TRBV5-1 and J usage is TRBJ1-1, with 8 nucleotides matching TRBD1. The CDR3 has 17 residues. With V trimmed by 1 base and J by 1 base, 9 bases remained unmatched. Per the germline V gene, CDR1 is SGHRS and CDR2 is YFSETQ. DNA of the CDR3: TGCGCCAGCAGCTTGCGGACAGGGACCACTTCGAACACTGAAGCTTTCTTT. Protein: CASSLRTGTTSNTEAFF.